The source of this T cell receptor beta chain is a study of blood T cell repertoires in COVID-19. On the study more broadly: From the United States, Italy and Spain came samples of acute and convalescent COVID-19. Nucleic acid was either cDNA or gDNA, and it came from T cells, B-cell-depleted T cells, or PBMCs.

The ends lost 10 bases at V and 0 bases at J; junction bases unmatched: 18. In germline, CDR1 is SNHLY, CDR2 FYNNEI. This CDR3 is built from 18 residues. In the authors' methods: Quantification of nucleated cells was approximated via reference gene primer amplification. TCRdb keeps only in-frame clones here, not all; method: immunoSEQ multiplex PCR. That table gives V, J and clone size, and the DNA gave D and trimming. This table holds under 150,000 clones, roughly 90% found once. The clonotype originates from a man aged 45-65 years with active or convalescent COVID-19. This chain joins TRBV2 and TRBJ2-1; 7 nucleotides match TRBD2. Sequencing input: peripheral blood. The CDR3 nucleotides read TGTGCCACCGAAACGAGGGCCAGCGGGACCCGCTCCTACAATGAGCAGTTCTTC. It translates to CATETRASGTRSYNEQFF.